Shown below are 31 T cell receptor beta chains from a single sample sequenced in a study of blood T cell repertoires in COVID-19. Data came from immunoSEQ multiplex PCR; TCRdb stores just in-frame clones and leaves some out. Of under 75,000 clones in the sample, about 76% were seen once. The sequenced sample was peripheral blood. All receptors come from a woman older than 75 with acute or convalescent COVID-19.

This chain connects TRBV28 to TRBJ2-5, with TRBD1 identical over 7 bases. Germline CDR1 reads MDHEN; CDR2 reads SYDVKM. The V segment lost 3 bases and the J segment 5 bases; nucleotides outside the gene matches: 9. This CDR3 has 15 residues. The CDR3 loop is CASSFNRGLWETQYF. CDR3 DNA sequence: TGTGCCAGCAGTTTTAACAGGGGTCTATGGGAGACCCAGTACTTC.

The chain carries TRBV2 and TRBJ2-1; 9 bases agree with TRBD2. The germline V gene encodes CDR1 SNHLY and CDR2 FYNNEI. The CDR3 contains 15 residues. Trimming cost V 4 bases and J 3 bases; bases outside gene matches: 4. CDR3 nucleotides: TGTGCCAGCAGTGTAGGGACTAGCCACTACAATGAGCAGTTCTTC. Its protein is CASSVGTSHYNEQFF.

This sequence joins TRBV27 and TRBJ2-7, with 9 positions matching TRBD2. Germline V gives CDR1 MNHEY, CDR2 SMNVEV (reference sequence). V lost 0 bases, J lost 3 bases, and 3 bases stayed unmatched. There are 15 residues in the CDR3. The CDR3 DNA sequence: TGTGCCAGCAGTTTATCGCCTAGCGGGGTCTACGAGCAGTACTTC. Residues: CASSLSPSGVYEQYF.

The chain is built from TRBV7-2 and TRBJ2-7; 12 bases line up with TRBD2. V shed 7 bases and J 1 base; nucleotides not matched to a gene: 5. Germline-derived CDR1 and CDR2 are SGHTA and FQGNSA. This CDR3 spans 15 amino acids. The CDR3 here is CASTPGLAGSYEQYF. In nucleotides, the CDR3 is TGTGCCAGCACCCCCGGACTAGCGGGATCCTACGAGCAGTACTTC.

The chain links TRBV12-1 to TRBJ2-1; no check of the table's D call, TRBD2, against the DNA was made. TRBV12-1 is a pseudogene segment. This CDR3 comprises 20 residues. In DNA form, the CDR3 reads TGTGCCAGCAGCTTGACCAGGGGGACTAGCGGGAGTCCATCTTGCAATGAGCAGTTCTTC. Residues: CASSLTRGTSGSPSCNEQFF.

This clone was observed a few times. Compared with germline, one end of the junction differs, possibly owing to a read error. The V and J genes are TRBV3-1 (or the pseudogene TRBV3-2) and TRBJ1-5; D is ambiguous. The CDR3 sequence is 13 residues long. Germline loops: CDR1 LGHDT, CDR2 YNNKEL (reference sequence). The DNA of the CDR3 is TGTGCCAGCAGCCAAGATGTCCATCAGGCCCAGCATTTT. As protein: CASSQDVHQAQHF.

The V call is TRBV28, the J call TRBJ2-2, with D possibly being TRBD2 (6 bases). This CDR3 comprises 14 residues. Germline lookup yields CDR1 MDHEN and CDR2 SYDVKM. Trimming shortened V by 6 bases and J by 3 bases, and 11 bases separated the two germline ends. CDR3 DNA sequence: TGTGCCAGCAGGGGAGGACTGTACACCGGGGAGCTGTTTTTT. It yields the protein CASRGGLYTGELFF.

J is TRBJ1-2 and V is TRBV7-9, with 8 bases fitting TRBD1. With V trimmed by 7 bases and J by 3 bases, 10 bases remained unmatched. In germline, CDR1 is SEHNR, CDR2 FQNEAQ (reference sequence). The CDR3 consists of 15 residues. CDR3 in DNA: TGTGCCAGCAATCCCTCAGGGGGCGCCGACTATGGCTACACCTTC. This gives the protein CASNPSGGADYGYTF.

V and J are TRBV12-3 or TRBV12-4 and TRBJ2-1; D gene ambiguous. V was trimmed by 6 bases and J by 8 bases, leaving 14 bases between them. CDR3 length: 13 amino acids. This CDR3 is CASSLGAVDEQFF. CDR3 sequence (DNA): TGTGCCAGCAGCCTAGGTGCCGTGGATGAGCAGTTCTTC.

This clone showed up just a few times. This rearrangement joins TRBV16 to TRBJ1-5, with D possibly TRBD1 on 5 matching bases. V shed 0 bases and J shed 0 bases, with 9 bases lying between them. Looked up from germline, CDR1 is KGHSY and CDR2 is FQNENV. The length of the CDR3 is 16 residues. In DNA, the CDR3 is TGTGCCAGCAGCCAATCGTCAGGGTATAGCAATCAGCCCCAGCATTTT. Translated, it gives CASSQSSGYSNQPQHF.

The chain is built from TRBV10-3 and TRBJ1-1; perhaps TRBD1 as D (5 bases). The length of the CDR3 is 14 residues. Germline CDR1 and CDR2: ENHRY and SYGVKD. Trimming cost V 1 base and J 1 base, with 7 bases left between them. As DNA, the CDR3 is TGTGCCATCAGTGAGTGGGGCACGAACACTGAAGCTTTCTTT. It specifies CAISEWGTNTEAFF.

This clone turned up a few times. The chain employs TRBV4-3 and TRBJ1-3, with 10 bases identical to TRBD1. Germline V lookup: CDR1 LGHNA, CDR2 YSLEER. CDR3 length equals 18 residues. Losses at the gene ends were 3 bases for V and 0 bases for J; bases not matched to a gene: 8. CDR3 amino acids: CASSQFGTGVSSGNTIYF. In DNA, the CDR3 is TGCGCCAGCAGCCAGTTCGGGACAGGGGTTTCCTCTGGAAACACCATATATTTT.

This clone was seen once. The rearrangement uses TRBV19 and TRBJ2-7, with D maybe TRBD1 (5 bases). CDR1 and CDR2 (germline): LNHDA, SQIVND (reference sequence). V was shortened by 0 bases and J by 0 bases, with 15 bases between the two germline ends. There are 17 residues in the CDR3. The CDR3 reads CASSIEATVVRSYEQYF. The CDR3 coding sequence is TGTGCCAGTAGTATAGAAGCGACAGTGGTGCGCTCCTACGAGCAGTACTTC.

The J gene is TRBJ1-2, the V gene TRBV4-2, with D hard to call. There are 13 residues in the CDR3. V shed 4 bases and J shed 5 bases, with 11 bases lying between them. Germline values: CDR1 LGHNA, CDR2 YNFKEQ. The chain's CDR3 is CASSPNAEYGYTF. The CDR3 DNA sequence: TGTGCCAGCAGCCCGAACGCGGAGTATGGCTACACCTTC.

The V and J genes are TRBV3-1 (or the pseudogene TRBV3-2) and TRBJ2-7; D is possibly TRBD2 (6 bases). Germline CDR1 reads LGHDT; CDR2 reads YNNKEL (reference sequence). Trimming shortened V by 1 base and J by 2 bases, and 12 bases separated the two germline ends. There are 15 residues in the CDR3. CDR3 nucleotides: TGTGCCAGCAGCCAAGGATCCGGGACTCCCTACGAGCAGTACTTC. This gives the protein CASSQGSGTPYEQYF.

The V and J genes are TRBV7-8 and TRBJ1-5; no clear D gene. Deletions cut 5 bases from V and 0 bases from J, with 14 bases between. The CDR3 is 16 amino acids. CDR1 SGHVS and CDR2 FQNEAQ come from the germline V gene. CDR3 amino acids: CASSTNGRNSNQPQHF. CDR3 bases: TGTGCCAGCAGCACTAACGGGAGAAATAGCAATCAGCCCCAGCATTTT.

The count of this clone is one. J is TRBJ2-7 and V is TRBV15; unclear D gene. Germline values: CDR1 LNHNV, CDR2 YYDKDF (reference sequence). The CDR3 has 13 amino acids. With 5 bases removed from V and 3 bases from J, the gap between germline ends came to 11 bases. The CDR3 bases are TGTGCCACCAGCCGCGACTCTTTCTACGAGCAGTACTTC. This translates into CATSRDSFYEQYF.

The V gene is TRBV28, the J gene TRBJ1-2; TRBD1 agrees at 7 bases. Germline CDR1 and CDR2: MDHEN and SYDVKM. V shed 5 bases and J 3 bases; nucleotides not matched to a gene: 9. The CDR3 is 15 amino acids. CDR3 region: CASSPSGQVYYGYTF. The CDR3 coding sequence is TGTGCCAGCAGTCCTTCCGGACAGGTCTACTATGGCTACACCTTC.

The chain combines TRBV28 with TRBJ2-1, with D possibly TRBD2 on 5 matching bases. Trimming took off 5 bases at V and 4 bases at J, with 18 bases between the two ends. Germline-derived CDR1 and CDR2 are MDHEN and SYDVKM. This CDR3 has 16 amino acids. The DNA for the CDR3 is TGTGCCAGCAGTGGTCTGCAGGCTAGCAGGTACAATGAGCAGTTCTTC. Its protein product is CASSGLQASRYNEQFF.

Worth noting for this clone: The DNA is left out, because the CDR3 cannot be placed on it with certainty; the CDR3 is given as TCRdb lists it. This sequence joins TRBV20-1 and TRBJ2-2; TRBD2, as called in the table, went unchecked against the DNA. Germline CDR1 DFQATT, CDR2 SNEGSKA (reference sequence). The CDR3 extends over 17 residues, inclusive of both ends. This chain's CDR3 is CSASGASGNLRAGELFF.

J is TRBJ2-1 and V is TRBV3-1 (or the pseudogene TRBV3-2); tentative D call: TRBD1 (6 bases). The CDR3 totals 15 residues. Germline CDR1 is LGHDT and CDR2 is YNNKEL (reference sequence). V shed 3 bases and J shed 8 bases, with 17 bases lying between them. In DNA, the CDR3 is TGTGCCAGCAGCCAGGGGGCCGGACGCGAGGATGAGCAGTTCTTC. This gives the protein CASSQGAGREDEQFF.

The genes are TRBV7-2 and TRBJ1-1; no reliable D call. CDR1 SGHTA and CDR2 FQGNSA come from the germline V gene. This CDR3 has 12 residues. Trimming removed 1 base from V and 8 bases from J, with 8 bases in between. The CDR3 reads CASSLGNREAFF. In DNA, the CDR3 is TGTGCCAGCAGCTTAGGGAACAGAGAAGCTTTCTTT.

The CDR3, as DNA: TGTGCCTGGGGACAGGGGGCTTTCACTGAAGCTTTCTTT. It is translated as CAWGQGAFTEAFF. The chain is built from TRBV30 and TRBJ1-1; 11 bases align to TRBD1. This CDR3 spans 13 amino acids. From germline, CDR1 is GTSNPN and CDR2 SVGIG (reference sequence). V was clipped by 5 bases and J by 4 bases; unmatched bases: 3. Together with reference TRBV30 and TRBJ1-1, the CDR3 gives the full variable domain: SQTIHQWPATLVQPVGSPLSLECTVEGTSNPNLYWYRQAAGRGLQLLFYSVGIGQISSEVPQNLSASRPQDRQFILSSKKLLLSDSGFYLCAWGQGAFTEAFFGQGTRLTVV.

The chain is built from TRBV2 and TRBJ2-3; TRBD2 matches 16 bases. V was clipped by 7 bases and J by 8 bases; unmatched bases: 3. The germline CDR1 and CDR2 sequences are SNHLY and FYNNEI. The CDR3 covers 14 residues. The CDR3 sequence: CASTGTSGRGTQYF. DNA of the CDR3: TGTGCCAGCACCGGGACTAGCGGGAGGGGTACGCAGTATTTT.

This clone was seen a handful of times. With a far larger clone one base away, a read error is the likely cause. This CDR3 is also generated by other DNA sequences in the sample. The chain combines TRBV29-1 with TRBJ2-1; 8 nucleotides agree with TRBD2. Per germline, CDR1 SQVTM and CDR2 ANQGSEA. The CDR3 contains 12 residues. CDR3 nucleotide sequence: TGCCGGGGGGGGGAGTCCTACAATGAGCAGTTCTTC. This sequence encodes CRGGESYNEQFF.

This clone has just a few counts. The V call is TRBV4-1, the J call TRBJ1-4; 8 bases are a match to TRBD1. Per germline, CDR1 MGHRA and CDR2 YSYEKL. J lost 4 bases, V lost 1 base, and 11 bases had no gene match. This CDR3 is built from 18 residues. The DNA of the CDR3 is TGCGCCAGCAGCCAAGGAGGGGGCGGACAGGGTGGTAATGAAAAACTGTTTTTT. It specifies CASSQGGGGQGGNEKLFF.

This clone is medium-sized (0.01 to 0.1%) in the sample. One junction end does not reproduce the germline sequence, and a read error may be involved. The chain is built from TRBV5-6 and TRBJ1-5; D is perhaps TRBD1 (5 bases). CDR1 and CDR2 (germline): SGHDT, YYEEEE. The CDR3 runs to 15 residues. CDR3 loop: CASRLGPYSNQPQHF. CDR3 DNA: TGTGCCAGCAGGTTGGGGCCTTATAGCAATCAGCCCCAGCATTTT.

The chain links TRBV28 to TRBJ2-1, with TRBD2 matching 15 bases. This CDR3 contains 20 residues. V gave up 7 bases and J gave up 2 bases; unmatched junction bases: 15. Germline CDR1 is MDHEN and CDR2 is SYDVKM. CDR3 protein: CASKGGLAGGKRNTYNEQFF. CDR3 sequence (DNA): TGTGCCAGCAAGGGTGGACTAGCGGGAGGGAAGCGCAACACCTACAATGAGCAGTTCTTC.

The V and J genes are TRBV10-3 and TRBJ2-6; D not certain. Germline loops: CDR1 ENHRY, CDR2 SYGVKD. The CDR3 covers 13 residues. Trimming pared 5 bases from V and 4 bases from J, leaving 6 bases between. The CDR3: CAISQLGANVLTF. For the CDR3, the DNA is TGTGCCATCAGTCAACTGGGGGCCAACGTCCTGACTTTC.

This clone came up once. This chain uses TRBV12-5 with TRBJ2-7; 8 bases agree with TRBD2. The germline CDR1 and CDR2 sequences are LGHNT and FRNRAP. The CDR3 runs 15 residues. V shed 3 bases, J shed 3 bases, and the junction held 7 bases outside the gene matches. This CDR3 reads CASGFTQRERYEQYF. CDR3 DNA sequence: TGTGCTAGTGGTTTCACCCAGCGGGAGCGCTACGAGCAGTACTTC.

The gene calls are TRBV6-5 and TRBJ1-2, with 9 positions matching TRBD1. V shed 6 bases, J shed 6 bases, and the junction held 11 bases outside the gene matches. The CDR3 length is 15 residues. Germline CDR1 MNHEY, CDR2 SVGAGI. The CDR3 here is CASSGSPGQGDGYTF. The CDR3 DNA reads TGTGCCAGCAGCGGATCACCGGGACAGGGCGATGGCTACACCTTC.